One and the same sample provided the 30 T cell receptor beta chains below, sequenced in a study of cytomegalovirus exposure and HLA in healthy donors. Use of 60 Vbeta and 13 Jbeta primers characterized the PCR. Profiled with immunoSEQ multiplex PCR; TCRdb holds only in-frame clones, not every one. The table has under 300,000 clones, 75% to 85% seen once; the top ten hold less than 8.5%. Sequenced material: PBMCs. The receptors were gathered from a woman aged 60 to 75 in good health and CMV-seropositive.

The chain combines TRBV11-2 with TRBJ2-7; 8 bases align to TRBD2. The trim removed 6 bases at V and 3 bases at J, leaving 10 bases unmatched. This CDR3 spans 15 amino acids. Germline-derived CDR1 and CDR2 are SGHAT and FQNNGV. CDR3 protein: CASRSSGGDYYEQYF. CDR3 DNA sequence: TGTGCCAGCAGGAGTTCCGGGGGGGACTACTACGAGCAGTACTTC.

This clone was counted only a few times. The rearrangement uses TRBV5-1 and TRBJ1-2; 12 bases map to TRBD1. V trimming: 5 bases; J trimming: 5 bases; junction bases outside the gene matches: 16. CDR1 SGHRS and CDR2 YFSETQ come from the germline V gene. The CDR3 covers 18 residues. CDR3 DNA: TGCGCCAGCAGGCAACCGGGACAGGGGGCTTTAGGTCCATATGGCTACACCTTC. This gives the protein CASRQPGQGALGPYGYTF. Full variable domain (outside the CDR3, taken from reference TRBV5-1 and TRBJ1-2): KAGVTQTPRYLIKTRGQQVTLSCSPISGHRSVSWYQQTPGQGLQFLFEYFSETQRNKGNFPGRFSGRQFSNSRSEMNVSTLELGDSALYLCASRQPGQGALGPYGYTFGSGTRLTVV.

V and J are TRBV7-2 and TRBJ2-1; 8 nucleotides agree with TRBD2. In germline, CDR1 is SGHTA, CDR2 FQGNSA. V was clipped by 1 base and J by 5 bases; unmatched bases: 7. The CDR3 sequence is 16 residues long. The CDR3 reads CASSLVGTSIHNEQFF. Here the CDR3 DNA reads TGTGCCAGCAGCTTAGTCGGGACTAGTATCCACAATGAGCAGTTCTTC.

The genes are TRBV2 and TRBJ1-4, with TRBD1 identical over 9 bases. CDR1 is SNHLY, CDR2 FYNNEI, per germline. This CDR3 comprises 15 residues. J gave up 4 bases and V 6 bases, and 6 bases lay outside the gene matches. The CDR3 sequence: CASRRDRAFNEKLFF. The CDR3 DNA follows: TGTGCCAGCAGACGGGACAGGGCGTTTAATGAAAAACTGTTTTTT. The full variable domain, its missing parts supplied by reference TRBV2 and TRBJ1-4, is EPEVTQTPSHQVTQMGQEVILRCVPISNHLYFYWYRQILGQKVEFLVSFYNNEISEKSEIFDDQFSVERPDGSNFTLKIRSTKLEDSAMYFCASRRDRAFNEKLFFGSGTQLSVL.

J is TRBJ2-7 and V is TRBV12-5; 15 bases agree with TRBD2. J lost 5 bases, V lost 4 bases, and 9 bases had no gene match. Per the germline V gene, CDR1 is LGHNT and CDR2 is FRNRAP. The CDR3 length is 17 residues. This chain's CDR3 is CASGSYRTSGRVHEQYF. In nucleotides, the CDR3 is TGTGCTAGTGGTTCGTATCGGACTAGCGGGAGGGTCCACGAGCAGTACTTC. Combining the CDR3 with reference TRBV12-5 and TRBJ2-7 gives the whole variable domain DARVTQTPRHKVTEMGQEVTMRCQPILGHNTVFWYRQTMMQGLELLAYFRNRAPLDDSGMPKDRFSAEMPDATLATLKIQPSEPRDSAVYFCASGSYRTSGRVHEQYFGPGTRLTVT.

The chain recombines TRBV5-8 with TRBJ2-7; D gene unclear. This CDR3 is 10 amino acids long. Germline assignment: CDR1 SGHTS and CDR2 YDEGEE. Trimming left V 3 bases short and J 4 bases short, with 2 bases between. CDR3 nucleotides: TGTGCCAGCAGCTCTTACGAGCAGTACTTC. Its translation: CASSSYEQYF.

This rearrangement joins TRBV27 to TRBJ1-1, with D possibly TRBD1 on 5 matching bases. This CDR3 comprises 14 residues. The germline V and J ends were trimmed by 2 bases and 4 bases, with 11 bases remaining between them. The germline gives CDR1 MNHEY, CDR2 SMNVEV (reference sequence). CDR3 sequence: CASSLSKRGTEAFF. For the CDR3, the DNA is TGTGCCAGCAGTTTAAGCAAAAGGGGCACTGAAGCTTTCTTT.

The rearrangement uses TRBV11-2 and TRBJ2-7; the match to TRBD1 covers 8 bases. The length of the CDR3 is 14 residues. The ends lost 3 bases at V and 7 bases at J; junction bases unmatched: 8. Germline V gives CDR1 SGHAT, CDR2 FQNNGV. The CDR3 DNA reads TGTGCCAGCAGCTTCTCGGACAGGGTGGGAGAGCAGTACTTC. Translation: CASSFSDRVGEQYF.

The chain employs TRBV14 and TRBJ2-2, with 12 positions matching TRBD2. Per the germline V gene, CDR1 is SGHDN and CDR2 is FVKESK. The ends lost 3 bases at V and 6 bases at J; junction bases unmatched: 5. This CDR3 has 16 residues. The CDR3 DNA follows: TGTGCCAGCAGCCAGAGACTAGCGGGAGAGGCCGGGGAGCTGTTTTTT. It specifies CASSQRLAGEAGELFF.

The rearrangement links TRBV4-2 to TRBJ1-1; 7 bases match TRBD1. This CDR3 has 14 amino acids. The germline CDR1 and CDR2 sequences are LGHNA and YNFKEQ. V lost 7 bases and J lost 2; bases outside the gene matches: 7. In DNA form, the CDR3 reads TGTGCCAGCACCGAGGACAGGAGTAACACTGAAGCTTTCTTT. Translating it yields CASTEDRSNTEAFF.

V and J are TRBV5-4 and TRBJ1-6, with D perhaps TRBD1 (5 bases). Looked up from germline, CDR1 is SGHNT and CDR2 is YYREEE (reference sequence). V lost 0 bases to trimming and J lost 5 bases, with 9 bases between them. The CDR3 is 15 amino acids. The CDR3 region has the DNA TGTGCCAGCAGCTTGGGCGGGACCAATAATTCACCCCTCCACTTT. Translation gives CASSLGGTNNSPLHF. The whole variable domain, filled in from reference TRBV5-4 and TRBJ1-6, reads ETGVTQSPTHLIKTRGQQVTLRCSSQSGHNTVSWYQQALGQGPQFIFQYYREEENGRGNFPPRFSGLQFPNYSSELNVNALELDDSALYLCASSLGGTNNSPLHFGNGTRLTVT.

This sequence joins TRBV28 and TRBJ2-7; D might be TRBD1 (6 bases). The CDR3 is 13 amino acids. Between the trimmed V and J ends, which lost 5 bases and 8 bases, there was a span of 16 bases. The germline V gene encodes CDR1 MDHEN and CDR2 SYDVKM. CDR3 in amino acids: CASSTPPGTKQYF. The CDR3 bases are TGTGCCAGCAGTACCCCACCCGGGACAAAGCAGTACTTC. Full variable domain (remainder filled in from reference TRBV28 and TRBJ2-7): DVKVTQSSRYLVKRTGEKVFLECVQDMDHENMFWYRQDPGLGLRLIYFSYDVKMKEKGDIPEGYSVSREKKERFSLILESASTNQTSMYLCASSTPPGTKQYFGPGTRLTVT.

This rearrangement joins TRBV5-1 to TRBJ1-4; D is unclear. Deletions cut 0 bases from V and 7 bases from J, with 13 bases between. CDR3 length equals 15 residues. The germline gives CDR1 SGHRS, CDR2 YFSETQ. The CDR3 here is CASSLALGGSEKLFF. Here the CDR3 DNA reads TGCGCCAGCAGCTTGGCCTTGGGAGGGAGTGAAAAACTGTTTTTT.

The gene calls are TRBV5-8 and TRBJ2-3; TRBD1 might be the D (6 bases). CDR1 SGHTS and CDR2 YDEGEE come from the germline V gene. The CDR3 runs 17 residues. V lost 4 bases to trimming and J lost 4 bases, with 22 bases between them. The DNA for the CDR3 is TGTGCCAGCAGCGCGGGCTGGGGGCGCGAGGGGGCAGATACGCAGTATTTT. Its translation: CASSAGWGREGADTQYF.

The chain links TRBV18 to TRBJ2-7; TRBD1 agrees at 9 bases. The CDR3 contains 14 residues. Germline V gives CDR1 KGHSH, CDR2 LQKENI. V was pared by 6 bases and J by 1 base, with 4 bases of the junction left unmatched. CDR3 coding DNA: TGTGCCAGCTCCGGGACAGGGCTGTCCTACGAGCAGTACTTC. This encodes CASSGTGLSYEQYF.

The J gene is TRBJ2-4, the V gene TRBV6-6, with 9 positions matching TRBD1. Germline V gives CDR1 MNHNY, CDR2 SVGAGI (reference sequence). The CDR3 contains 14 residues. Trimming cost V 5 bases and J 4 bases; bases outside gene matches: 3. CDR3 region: CASSGGQGKNIQYF. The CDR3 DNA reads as TGTGCCAGCAGTGGGGGACAGGGAAAAAACATTCAGTACTTC.

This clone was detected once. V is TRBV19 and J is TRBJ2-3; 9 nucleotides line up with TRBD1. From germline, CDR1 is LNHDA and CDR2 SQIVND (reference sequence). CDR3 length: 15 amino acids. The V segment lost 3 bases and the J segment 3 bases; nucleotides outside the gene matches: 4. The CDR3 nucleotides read TGTGCCAGTAGTATCGGGACAGGGAATACAGATACGCAGTATTTT. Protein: CASSIGTGNTDTQYF.

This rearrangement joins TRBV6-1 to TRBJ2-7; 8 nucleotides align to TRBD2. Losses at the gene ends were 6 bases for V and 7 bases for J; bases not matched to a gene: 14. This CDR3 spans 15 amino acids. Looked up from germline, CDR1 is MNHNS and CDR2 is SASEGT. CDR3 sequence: CASSDPGGPRGEQYF. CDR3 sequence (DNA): TGTGCCAGCAGCGACCCGGGAGGGCCTCGGGGAGAGCAGTACTTC.

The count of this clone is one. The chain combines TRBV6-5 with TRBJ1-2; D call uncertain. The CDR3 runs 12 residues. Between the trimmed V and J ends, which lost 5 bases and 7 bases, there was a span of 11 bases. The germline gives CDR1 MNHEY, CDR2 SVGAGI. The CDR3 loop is CASSTGLFGYTF. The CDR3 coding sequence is TGTGCCAGCAGTACGGGGTTATTTGGCTACACCTTC.

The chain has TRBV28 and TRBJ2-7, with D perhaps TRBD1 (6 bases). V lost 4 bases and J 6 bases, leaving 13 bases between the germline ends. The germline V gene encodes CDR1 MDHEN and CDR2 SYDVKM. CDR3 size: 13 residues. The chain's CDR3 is CASSSTGFGEQYF. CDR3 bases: TGTGCCAGCAGTTCAACAGGGTTTGGCGAGCAGTACTTC.

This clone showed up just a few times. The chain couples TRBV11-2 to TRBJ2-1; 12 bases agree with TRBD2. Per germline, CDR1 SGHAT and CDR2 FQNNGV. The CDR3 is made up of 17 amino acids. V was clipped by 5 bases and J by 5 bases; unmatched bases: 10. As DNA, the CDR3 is TGTGCCAGCAGCGTCCGACAACTAGCGGGAGGAAACAATGAGCAGTTCTTC. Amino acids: CASSVRQLAGGNNEQFF.

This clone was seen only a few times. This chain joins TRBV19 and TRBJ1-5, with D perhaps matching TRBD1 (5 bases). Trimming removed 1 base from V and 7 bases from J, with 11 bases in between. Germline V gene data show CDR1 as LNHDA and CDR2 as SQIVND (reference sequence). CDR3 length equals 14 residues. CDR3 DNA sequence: TGTGCCAGTAGTATAGTCCAGGGCGGACAGCCCCAGCATTTT. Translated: CASSIVQGGQPQHF.

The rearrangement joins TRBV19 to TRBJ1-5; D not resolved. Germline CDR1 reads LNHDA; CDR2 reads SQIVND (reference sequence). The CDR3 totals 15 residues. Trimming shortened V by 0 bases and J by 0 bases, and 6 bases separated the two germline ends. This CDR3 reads CASSIEEHSNQPQHF. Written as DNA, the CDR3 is TGTGCCAGTAGTATAGAAGAGCATAGCAATCAGCCCCAGCATTTT.

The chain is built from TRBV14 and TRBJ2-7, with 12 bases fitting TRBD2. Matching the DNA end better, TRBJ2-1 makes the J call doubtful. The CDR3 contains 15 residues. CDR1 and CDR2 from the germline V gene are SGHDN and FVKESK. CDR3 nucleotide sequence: TGTGCCAGCAGCCGAACTAGCGGGAGGAGGAATGAGCAGTTCTTC. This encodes CASSRTSGRRNEQFF.

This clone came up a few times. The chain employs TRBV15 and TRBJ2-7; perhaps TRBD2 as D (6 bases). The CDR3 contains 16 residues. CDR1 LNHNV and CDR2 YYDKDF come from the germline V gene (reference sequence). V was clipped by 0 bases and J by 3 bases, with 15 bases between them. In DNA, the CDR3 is TGTGCCACCAGCAGAGACGGGCGCCGCGGGGACTACGAGCAGTACTTC. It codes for CATSRDGRRGDYEQYF. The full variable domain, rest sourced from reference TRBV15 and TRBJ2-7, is DAMVIQNPRYQVTQFGKPVTLSCSQTLNHNVMYWYQQKSSQAPKLLFHYYDKDFNNEADTPDNFQSRRPNTSFCFLDIRSPGLGDTAMYLCATSRDGRRGDYEQYFGPGTRLTVT.

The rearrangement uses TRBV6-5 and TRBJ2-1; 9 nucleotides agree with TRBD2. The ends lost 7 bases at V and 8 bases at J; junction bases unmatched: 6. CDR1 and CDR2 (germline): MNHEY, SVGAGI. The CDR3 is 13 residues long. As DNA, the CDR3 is TGTGCCAGCAAAATAGCGGGAGCCTATGAGCAGTTCTTC. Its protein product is CASKIAGAYEQFF.

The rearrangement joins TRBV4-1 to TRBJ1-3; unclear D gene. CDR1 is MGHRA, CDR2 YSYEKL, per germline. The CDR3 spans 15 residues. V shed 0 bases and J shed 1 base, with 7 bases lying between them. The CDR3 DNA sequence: TGCGCCAGCAGCCAAGATTCGAGTTCTGGAAACACCATATATTTT. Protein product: CASSQDSSSGNTIYF.

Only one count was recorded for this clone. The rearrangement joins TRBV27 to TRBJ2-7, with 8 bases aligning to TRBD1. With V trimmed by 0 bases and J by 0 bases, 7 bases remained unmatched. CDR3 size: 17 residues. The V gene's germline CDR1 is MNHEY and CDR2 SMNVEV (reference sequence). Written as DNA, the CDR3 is TGTGCCAGCAGTTTATCCTCATCCGGGACAGGCTCCTACGAGCAGTACTTC. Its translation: CASSLSSSGTGSYEQYF.

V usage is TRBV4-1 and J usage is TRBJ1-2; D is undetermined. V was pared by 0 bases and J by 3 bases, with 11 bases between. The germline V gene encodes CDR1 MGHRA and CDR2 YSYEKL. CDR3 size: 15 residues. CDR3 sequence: CASSQESRTYYGYTF. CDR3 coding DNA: TGCGCCAGCAGCCAAGAATCCAGAACCTACTATGGCTACACCTTC.

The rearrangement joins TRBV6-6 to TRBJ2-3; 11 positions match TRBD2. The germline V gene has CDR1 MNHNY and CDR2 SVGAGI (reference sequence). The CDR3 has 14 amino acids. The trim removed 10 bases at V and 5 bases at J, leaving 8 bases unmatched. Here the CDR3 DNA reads TGTGCCACCTGTCTAGCGGGAGGAGGAGATACGCAGTATTTT. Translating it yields CATCLAGGGDTQYF.